The rows below give T cell receptor beta chains drawn from one sample of a study of shared clonotypes between healthy human individuals. TCRdb's copy holds only in-frame clones and misses some; the assay was immunoSEQ multiplex PCR. Counted here are approximately 710,000 clones, less than 95% occurring once; the ten biggest clones make up about a third. Sequencing was performed on memory CD8+ T cells from PBMCs. The receptor set was obtained from a young man in good health. Some clones in this sample may be carry-over from other donors' samples. CDR3s include the opening cysteine and the closing phenylalanine or tryptophan. The order of the fields is V gene, J gene, D gene, clone size, CDR3 protein, CDR3 DNA. D genes are given only for firm matches. Size is omitted from some rows. Given values are once, few, many or a class for expanded clones.

>TRBV7-9|TRBJ2-1|.|.
CASSLVALGTGNEQFF
TGTGCCAGCAGCTTAGTAGCCCTTGGCACCGGCAATGAGCAGTTCTTC
>TRBV29-1|TRBJ2-6|.|.
CSVEDSGANVLTF
TGCAGCGTTGAAGATAGCGGGGCCAACGTCCTGACTTTC
>TRBV5-6|TRBJ1-5|TRBD1|.
CASSLDGTGGQPQHF
TGTGCCAGCAGCTTGGACGGGACAGGGGGTCAGCCCCAGCATTTT
>TRBV10-2|TRBJ1-2|.|.
CASSERGYYGYTF
TGCGCCAGCAGTGAGCGGGGCTACTATGGCTACACCTTC
>TRBV9|TRBJ2-3|.|.
CASSVAHTDTQYF
TGTGCCAGCAGCGTAGCCCATACAGATACGCAGTATTTT
>TRBV10-3|TRBJ2-3|TRBD1|.
CAISGDRVVITDTQYF
TGTGCCATCAGTGGGGACAGGGTGGTTATCACAGATACGCAGTATTTT
>TRBV7-9|TRBJ2-2|.|.
CASSLGQGHTGELFF
TGTGCCAGCAGCTTAGGGCAGGGCCACACCGGGGAGCTGTTTTTT
>TRBV13|TRBJ1-1|.|few
CASSLLRNTEAFF
TGTGCCAGCAGCTTACTCAGGAACACTGAAGCTTTCTTT
>TRBV6-1|TRBJ1-4|.|.
CASSGRRVSRQTNEKLFF
TGTGCCAGCAGTGGGCGACGAGTGAGTAGGCAAACTAATGAAAAACTGTTTTTT
>TRBV27|TRBJ2-4|TRBD2|.
CASSLYGGGLAKNIQYF
TGTGCCAGCAGTTTATATGGGGGGGGACTAGCCAAAAACATTCAGTACTTC
>TRBV19|TRBJ2-3|TRBD1|.
CASSPGQGAYTQYF
TGTGCCAGTAGTCCCGGACAGGGGGCTTATACGCAGTATTTT
>TRBV19|TRBJ2-7|TRBD2|.
CASSQGLAVYEQYF
TGTGCCAGTAGTCAGGGACTAGCGGTCTACGAGCAGTACTTC
>TRBV9|TRBJ2-2|TRBD2|.
CASSPPGTSANTGELFF
TGTGCCAGCAGCCCTCCCGGGACTAGCGCGAACACCGGGGAGCTGTTTTTT
>TRBV6-6|TRBJ2-7|.|.
CASSSVREAGSYEQYF
TGTGCCAGCAGTTCGGTTAGGGAGGCGGGCTCCTACGAGCAGTACTTC
>TRBV7-2|TRBJ2-3|TRBD2|.
CASSLGTSTADTQYF
TGTGCCAGCAGCTTGGGGACTAGCACAGCAGATACGCAGTATTTT
>TRBV7-9|TRBJ2-7|TRBD1|.
CASSTGQGYEQYF
TGTGCCAGCAGCACCGGACAGGGGTACGAGCAGTACTTC
>TRBV16|TRBJ1-5|TRBD1|once
CASSLQGQGRDSNQPQHF
TGTGCCAGCAGCCTCCAGGGACAGGGGCGAGATAGCAATCAGCCCCAGCATTTT
>TRBV25-1|TRBJ1-1|.|.
CASIRGSEAFF
TGTGCCAGCATCAGGGGCAGTGAAGCTTTCTTT
>TRBV15|TRBJ2-1|TRBD1|.
CATSRLQGELYNEQFF
TGTGCCACCAGCCGACTACAGGGGGAGTTGTACAATGAGCAGTTCTTC
>TRBV28|TRBJ2-1|.|.
CASEKGYREWDEQFF
TGTGCCAGCGAGAAAGGGTACAGGGAATGGGATGAGCAGTTCTTC
>TRBV7-9|TRBJ1-3|.|.
CASSSGLNSGNTIYF
TGTGCCAGCAGCTCGGGACTGAACTCTGGAAACACCATATATTTT
>TRBV5-5|TRBJ2-5|TRBD2|.
CASSQSGGTGETQYF
TGTGCCAGCAGCCAATCGGGGGGTACGGGAGAGACCCAGTACTTC
>TRBV7-9|TRBJ2-2|.|.
CASSPPSEKTGELFF
TGTGCCAGCAGTCCTCCCAGCGAAAAGACCGGGGAGCTGTTTTTT
>TRBV6-5|TRBJ2-7|.|.
CASSPGGLEYEQYF
TGTGCCAGCAGCCCAGGGGGGTTAGAGTACGAGCAGTACTTC
>TRBV4-3|TRBJ1-2|.|.
CASSQGGAIYPTDNYGYTF
TGCGCCAGCAGCCAAGGAGGGGCAATCTACCCGACGGATAACTATGGCTACACCTTC
>TRBV28|TRBJ1-5|.|.
CASSWDNQPQHF
TGTGCCAGCAGTTGGGACAATCAGCCCCAGCATTTT
>TRBV27|TRBJ2-7|TRBD2|few
CASSRTGGWHEQYF
TGTGCCAGCAGTCGGACCGGGGGGTGGCACGAGCAGTACTTC
>TRBV11-2|TRBJ2-7|TRBD1|.
CASSLDRDRAYEQYF
TGTGCCAGCAGCTTAGATCGGGACAGAGCCTACGAGCAGTACTTC
>TRBV7-9|TRBJ1-2|.|.
CASSFTGYGYTF
TGTGCCAGCAGCTTTACAGGCTATGGCTACACCTTC
>TRBV11-1|TRBJ2-7|.|.
CASSLVPRSEYYEQYF
TGTGCCAGCAGCTTAGTCCCCCGGTCCGAATATTACGAGCAGTACTTC
>TRBV2|TRBJ2-2|TRBD2|few
CASSSGRGTGELFF
TGTGCCAGCAGTAGCGGGAGGGGCACCGGGGAGCTGTTTTTT
>TRBV19|TRBJ2-7|.|.
CASSSGHLGEQYF
TGTGCCAGTAGTTCCGGACACCTTGGCGAGCAGTACTTC
>TRBV28|TRBJ2-5|.|.
CASTYESRGFETQYF
TGTGCCAGCACCTACGAATCTAGGGGTTTCGAGACCCAGTACTTC
>TRBV6-1|TRBJ1-4|.|.
CASSVYGPLGEKLFF
TGTGCCAGCAGTGTCTATGGACCCTTAGGGGAAAAACTGTTTTTT
>TRBV2|TRBJ2-5|.|.
CASIPEGGKTQYF
TGTGCCAGCATCCCAGAGGGGGGCAAGACCCAGTACTTC
>TRBV10-1|TRBJ2-3|TRBD2|.
CASSEGLAGVRDTQYF
TGCGCCAGCAGTGAGGGACTAGCGGGAGTACGAGATACGCAGTATTTT